This T cell receptor (beta chain) is from a study of long-term antiretroviral therapy in people with HIV. Trimming stripped 3 bases from V and 6 bases from J, with 20 bases between. Germline loops: CDR1 SGHTA, CDR2 FQGNSA. This CDR3 contains 16 residues. This was the immunoSEQ v3.0 assay at survey level. Clones were sequenced by immunoSEQ multiplex PCR, and TCRdb holds only the in-frame ones, with some missing. The sample records roughly 24,000 clones, over 65% being singletons. This clonotype was sampled from a man aged 35 to 55 with HIV. The V call is TRBV7-2, the J call TRBJ1-1; D perhaps matches TRBD1 (6 bases). This sample comprised unsorted PBMCs, obtained 4.7 to 5 years after starting antiretroviral therapy. The CDR3 spells CASSLWGPGHRSEAFF. CDR3 in DNA: TGTGCCAGCAGCTTGTGGGGGCCGGGACACAGATCTGAAGCTTTCTTT.